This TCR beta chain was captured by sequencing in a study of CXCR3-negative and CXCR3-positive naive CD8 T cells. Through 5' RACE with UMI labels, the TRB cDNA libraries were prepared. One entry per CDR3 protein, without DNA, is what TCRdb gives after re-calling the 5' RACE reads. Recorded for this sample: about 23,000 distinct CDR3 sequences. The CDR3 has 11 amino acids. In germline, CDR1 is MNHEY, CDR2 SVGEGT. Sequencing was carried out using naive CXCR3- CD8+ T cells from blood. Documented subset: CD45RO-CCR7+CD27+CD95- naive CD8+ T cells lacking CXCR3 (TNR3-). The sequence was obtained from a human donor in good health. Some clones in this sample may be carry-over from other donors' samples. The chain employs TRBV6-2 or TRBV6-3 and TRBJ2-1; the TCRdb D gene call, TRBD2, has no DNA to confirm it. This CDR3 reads CASSYSQRRFF.